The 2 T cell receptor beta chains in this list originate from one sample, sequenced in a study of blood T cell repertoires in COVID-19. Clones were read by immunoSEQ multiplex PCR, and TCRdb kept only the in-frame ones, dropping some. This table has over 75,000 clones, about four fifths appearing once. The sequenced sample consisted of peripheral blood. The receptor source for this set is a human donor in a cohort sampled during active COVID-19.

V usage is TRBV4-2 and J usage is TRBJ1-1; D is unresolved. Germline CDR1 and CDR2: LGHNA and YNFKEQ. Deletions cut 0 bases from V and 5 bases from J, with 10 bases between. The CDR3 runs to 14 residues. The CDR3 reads CASSQDPPRTEAFF. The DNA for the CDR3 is TGTGCCAGCAGCCAAGACCCCCCGAGGACTGAAGCTTTCTTT.

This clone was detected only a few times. This CDR3 reads CASSSSGGLAYNEQFF. The CDR3 nucleotides read TGTGCCAGCAGTTCCTCCGGGGGACTAGCCTACAATGAGCAGTTCTTC. This chain connects TRBV6-5 to TRBJ2-1, with 8 bases matching TRBD2. CDR3 length: 16 residues. CDR1 MNHEY and CDR2 SVGAGI come from the germline V gene. V dropped 4 bases and J dropped 2; count of bases not matched to a gene: 7.